These 14 T cell receptor beta chains came from one sample sequenced in a study of CD8+ T cells in alopecia areata. Extraction of RNA preceded its reverse transcription into cDNA, which served as the sequencing template. Assay: immunoSEQ multiplex PCR; the TCRdb copy retains only in-frame clones and omits some. The sample holds some 130,000 clones, about 47% seen once. Material: CD8+ T cells sorted from blood, obtained at week 0. The receptors were sampled from a human donor with alopecia areata.

This clone was seen ten or more times. Other DNA sequences in the sample encode the same CDR3. The gene calls are TRBV6-4 and TRBJ2-3; D might be TRBD2 (7 bases). This CDR3 is built from 15 residues. CDR1 and CDR2 (germline): MRHNA, SNTAGT. V was shortened by 2 bases and J by 0 bases, with 9 bases between the two germline ends. As DNA, the CDR3 is TGTGCCAGCAGTGACGGGGGGGCTAGCACAGATACGCAGTATTTT. Encoded protein: CASSDGGASTDTQYF.

For the CDR3, the DNA is TGTGCCAGCAGCGTAGGGACTTACATGTCCCCCAACTATGGCTACACCTTC. This translates into CASSVGTYMSPNYGYTF. The rearrangement links TRBV9 to TRBJ1-2; D uncertain. The CDR3 is 17 residues long. V lost 0 bases to trimming and J lost 2 bases, with 17 bases between them. Germline CDR1 and CDR2: SGDLS and YYNGEE.

The chain recombines TRBV7-2 with TRBJ2-1, with 11 nucleotides matching TRBD2. The CDR3 length is 16 residues. The germline CDR1 and CDR2 sequences are SGHTA and FQGNSA. Trimming cost V 1 base and J 8 bases; bases outside gene matches: 7. CDR3 sequence (DNA): TGTGCCAGCAGCTTAGTGCCTAGCGGGGGGTTGGATGAGCAGTTCTTC. It is translated as CASSLVPSGGLDEQFF.

The chain couples TRBV29-1 to TRBJ1-2; TRBD1 matches 8 bases. The CDR3 sequence is 15 residues long. Per germline, CDR1 SQVTM and CDR2 ANQGSEA. V shed 8 bases, J shed 2 bases, and the junction held 13 bases outside the gene matches. Here the CDR3 reads CSIRGQENMNYGYTF. The CDR3 nucleotides are TGCAGCATACGGGGACAGGAGAATATGAACTATGGCTACACCTTC.

This clone was counted a single time. The genes are TRBV27 and TRBJ2-1; TRBD2 matches at 8 bases. This CDR3 contains 15 residues. Unmatched junction bases numbered 7, after V lost 4 bases and J lost 5 bases. CDR1 is MNHEY, CDR2 SMNVEV, per germline (reference sequence). For the CDR3, the DNA is TGTGCCAGCAGTTACGCAGGACTAGCCAACAATGAGCAGTTCTTC. Translated, it gives CASSYAGLANNEQFF.

This clone was found a few times. The gene calls are TRBV10-3 and TRBJ1-1; D not resolved. The CDR3 is 14 amino acids. The V and J ends lost 0 bases and 7 bases respectively, with 12 bases between them. The V gene's germline CDR1 is ENHRY and CDR2 SYGVKD. The chain's CDR3 is CAISESGSGFEAFF. CDR3 nucleotide sequence: TGTGCCATCAGTGAGTCGGGGTCTGGGTTTGAAGCTTTCTTT.

J is TRBJ2-7 and V is TRBV30; no reliable D call. Looked up from germline, CDR1 is GTSNPN and CDR2 is SVGIG (reference sequence). V was trimmed by 1 base and J by 3 bases, leaving 7 bases between them. This CDR3 has 12 residues. In nucleotides, the CDR3 is TGTGCCTGGAGTGGGGGTTACTACGAGCAGTACTTC. It yields the protein CAWSGGYYEQYF.

With respect to this clone: The sample carries other DNA sequences with the same CDR3. The chain joins TRBV29-1 to TRBJ2-5, with 8 positions matching TRBD1. Germline V gene lookup returns CDR1 SQVTM and CDR2 ANQGSEA. J lost 2 bases, V lost 7 bases, and 6 bases had no gene match. This CDR3 has 13 residues. Written as DNA, the CDR3 is TGCAGCGCCCTTACAGGGGGACAAGAGACCCAGTACTTC. Its translation is CSALTGGQETQYF.

This rearrangement joins TRBV29-1 to TRBJ2-2, with a possible D match to TRBD2 (5 bases). Germline values: CDR1 SQVTM, CDR2 ANQGSEA. This CDR3 spans 12 amino acids. Trimming left V 3 bases short and J 6 bases short, with 8 bases between. The CDR3 coding sequence is TGCAGCGTTGACCTGGGAGCCGGGGAGCTGTTTTTT. Translation gives CSVDLGAGELFF.

The chain combines TRBV4-3 with TRBJ1-5; no definite D call. Trimming took off 1 base at V and 0 bases at J, with 13 bases between the two ends. The CDR3 consists of 17 residues. Germline V gene sequence: CDR1 LGHNA, CDR2 YSLEER. The CDR3 sequence: CASSQVLSADSNQPQHF. The DNA for the CDR3 is TGCGCCAGCAGCCAAGTGCTCTCGGCAGATAGCAATCAGCCCCAGCATTTT.

The chain combines TRBV5-6 with TRBJ2-1; TRBD2 agrees at 10 bases. CDR1 and CDR2 (germline): SGHDT, YYEEEE. This CDR3 comprises 15 residues. J lost 3 bases, V lost 4 bases, and 4 bases had no gene match. The CDR3 region is CASSPPSGGYNEQFF. Here the CDR3 DNA reads TGTGCCAGCAGCCCACCTAGCGGGGGCTACAATGAGCAGTTCTTC. Full variable domain (missing parts from reference TRBV5-6 and TRBJ2-1): DAGVTQSPTHLIKTRGQQVTLRCSPKSGHDTVSWYQQALGQGPQFIFQYYEEEERQRGNFPDRFSGHQFPNYSSELNVNALLLGDSALYLCASSPPSGGYNEQFFGPGTRLTVL.

The chain links TRBV6-5 to TRBJ2-3, with D tentatively TRBD2 (5 bases). Germline V lookup: CDR1 MNHEY, CDR2 SVGAGI. The CDR3 covers 16 residues. V lost 0 bases and J lost 5, with 15 bases in between. The CDR3 spells CASSYSNLARGDTQYF. Written as DNA, the CDR3 is TGTGCCAGCAGTTACTCGAATCTAGCCCGCGGAGATACGCAGTATTTT.

CDR3 loop: CASSTVQGANSPLHF. CDR3 bases: TGTGCCAGCAGTACCGTACAGGGGGCCAATTCACCCCTCCACTTT. The rearrangement joins TRBV27 to TRBJ1-6; TRBD1 matches 9 bases. J gave up 7 bases and V 5 bases, and 6 bases lay outside the gene matches. CDR3 length: 15 residues. Germline CDR1 MNHEY, CDR2 SMNVEV (reference sequence).

This chain uses TRBV9 with TRBJ1-2, with D possibly matching TRBD1 (5 bases). The V end lost 0 bases, the J end lost 4 bases, and 10 bases lay between the germline ends. Germline V gives CDR1 SGDLS, CDR2 YYNGEE. This CDR3 is 14 amino acids long. Written as DNA, the CDR3 is TGTGCCAGCAGCGTAGGTGGGGGAAGCTATGGCTACACCTTC. Translating it yields CASSVGGGSYGYTF.